One sample yielded the 26 T cell receptor beta chains listed below, sequenced in a study of human thymus T cells. Corrective cardiac surgery supplied the resected thymus tissue. Clones were sequenced by immunoSEQ multiplex PCR, and TCRdb holds only the in-frame ones, with some missing. Of 78,000 or so clones listed, around 96% are singletons. Sequenced input: thymus tissue. The origin of the receptors is a boy younger than two with a congenital heart defect but otherwise immunologically healthy.

This clone has a single count. The rearrangement uses TRBV19 and TRBJ1-1, with D perhaps matching TRBD1 (6 bases). Trimming took 7 bases from V and 3 from J, leaving 15 bases between them. Per the germline V gene, CDR1 is LNHDA and CDR2 is SQIVND (reference sequence). The CDR3 contains 14 residues. The CDR3 reads CASNKGGVDTEAFF. For the CDR3, the DNA is TGTGCCAGTAATAAAGGGGGTGTGGACACTGAAGCTTTCTTT.

V usage is TRBV4-3 and J usage is TRBJ2-7, with D uncertain. From germline, CDR1 is LGHNA and CDR2 YSLEER. Trimming cost V 5 bases and J 2 bases, with 16 bases left between them. The CDR3 extends over 15 amino acids. The CDR3 protein is CASSTTPVSTYEQYF. In nucleotides, the CDR3 is TGCGCCAGCAGCACAACTCCGGTATCCACCTACGAGCAGTACTTC.

CDR3 in amino acids: CASSLTGTPSTDTQYF. CDR3 coding DNA: TGTGCCAGCAGCTTGACCGGGACTCCTAGCACAGATACGCAGTATTTT. This chain links TRBV5-4 with TRBJ2-3; tentative D call: TRBD2 (6 bases). There are 16 residues in the CDR3. V was shortened by 1 base and J by 0 bases, with 12 bases between the two germline ends. Germline V CDR1 and CDR2: SGHNT, YYREEE (reference sequence). Looking up the rest from reference TRBV5-4 and TRBJ2-3 gives the full variable domain: ETGVTQSPTHLIKTRGQQVTLRCSSQSGHNTVSWYQQALGQGPQFIFQYYREEENGRGNFPPRFSGLQFPNYSSELNVNALELDDSALYLCASSLTGTPSTDTQYFGPGTRLTVL.

The chain has TRBV19 and TRBJ2-4, with TRBD1 as a possible D gene (6 bases). The CDR3 is made up of 13 amino acids. The ends were cut back, 4 bases at V and 6 bases at J, with 10 bases in the middle. CDR1 and CDR2 from the germline V gene are LNHDA and SQIVND (reference sequence). This CDR3 is CASSRGQGNIQYF. The CDR3 region has the DNA TGTGCCAGTAGTAGGGGGCAGGGAAACATTCAGTACTTC. Full variable domain (outside the CDR3, taken from reference TRBV19 and TRBJ2-4): DGGITQSPKYLFRKEGQNVTLSCEQNLNHDAMYWYRQDPGQGLRLIYYSQIVNDFQKGDIAEGYSVSREKKESFPLTVTSAQKNPTAFYLCASSRGQGNIQYFGAGTRLSVL.

The chain recombines TRBV4-3 with TRBJ2-3; D unclear. This CDR3 region has 15 residues. Germline V gene sequence: CDR1 LGHNA, CDR2 YSLEER. Deletions cut 1 base from V and 2 bases from J, with 10 bases between. Here the CDR3 DNA reads TGCGCCAGCAGCCAAGGAAGAATGGACACAGATACGCAGTATTTT. Encoded protein: CASSQGRMDTDTQYF.

This chain connects TRBV27 to TRBJ1-4; 8 bases are shared with TRBD1. Germline CDR1 MNHEY, CDR2 SMNVEV (reference sequence). The CDR3 length is 20 residues. Germline trimming cut 3 bases from V and 3 bases from J; bases unmatched to any gene: 18. The CDR3 spells CASSFRSDRGHFTPNEKLFF. The CDR3 DNA reads TGTGCCAGCAGTTTCCGTTCCGACAGGGGCCACTTTACACCTAATGAAAAACTGTTTTTT.

CDR3 sequence reads: CASSLLSRLGSQETQYF. The CDR3 DNA follows: TGTGCCAGCAGTTTATTATCCCGGTTGGGCAGCCAAGAGACCCAGTACTTC. The chain combines TRBV27 with TRBJ2-5; unclear D gene. This CDR3 comprises 17 residues. Germline V lookup: CDR1 MNHEY, CDR2 SMNVEV (reference sequence). Trimming removed 1 base from V and 1 base from J, with 16 bases in between.

The rearrangement joins TRBV10-3 to TRBJ2-5; 10 bases line up with TRBD2. The V segment lost 4 bases and the J segment 3 bases; nucleotides outside the gene matches: 2. CDR1 ENHRY and CDR2 SYGVKD come from the germline V gene. The CDR3 contains 14 residues. Written as DNA, the CDR3 is TGTGCCATCAGTGGAGCGGGGGGGGAAGAGACCCAGTACTTC. It specifies CAISGAGGEETQYF.

This chain connects TRBV6-5 to TRBJ2-5, with D unresolved. Trimming pared 6 bases from V and 4 bases from J, leaving 9 bases between. The CDR3 spans 12 residues. In germline, CDR1 is MNHEY, CDR2 SVGAGI. CDR3 bases: TGTGCCAGCAGCGTCTTGGGAGAGACCCAGTACTTC. Amino acid sequence: CASSVLGETQYF.

The V gene is TRBV6-6, the J gene TRBJ1-5, with D uncertain. The CDR3 has 15 residues. Germline V gene lookup returns CDR1 MNHNY and CDR2 SVGAGI (reference sequence). V was cut by 5 bases and J by 7 bases, with 18 bases left in between. The CDR3 region is CASSPIDQGGQPQHF. Here the CDR3 DNA reads TGTGCCAGCAGTCCGATAGACCAAGGCGGACAGCCCCAGCATTTT.

V is TRBV7-6 and J is TRBJ1-1; D possibly corresponds to TRBD1 (5 bases). Germline V gene lookup returns CDR1 SGHVS and CDR2 FNYEAQ. Trimming shortened V by 2 bases and J by 10 bases, and 20 bases separated the two germline ends. This CDR3 spans 15 amino acids. This chain's CDR3 is CASSLIRRPEGVAFF. The CDR3 DNA follows: TGTGCCAGCAGCTTAATTCGCAGGCCTGAAGGGGTAGCTTTCTTT.

V usage is TRBV29-1 and J usage is TRBJ1-5; 10 nucleotides align to TRBD1. Germline trimming cut 6 bases from V and 0 bases from J; bases unmatched to any gene: 2. CDR1 and CDR2 (germline): SQVTM, ANQGSEA. The CDR3 runs 14 residues. The DNA for the CDR3 is TGCAGCGTCGGGACAGGGGATAGCAATCAGCCCCAGCATTTT. It encodes CSVGTGDSNQPQHF.

The chain is built from TRBV7-2 and TRBJ2-7; TRBD2 matches at 11 bases. Trimming took 1 base from V and 3 from J; bases not matched to a gene: 5. The CDR3 sequence is 16 residues long. Germline V gene lookup returns CDR1 SGHTA and CDR2 FQGNSA. CDR3 loop: CASSLGELAGDYEQYF. CDR3 coding DNA: TGTGCCAGCAGCTTAGGTGAACTAGCGGGGGACTACGAGCAGTACTTC.

The rearrangement links TRBV5-6 to TRBJ2-7, with D perhaps matching TRBD2 (5 bases). CDR1 SGHDT and CDR2 YYEEEE come from the germline V gene. The V end lost 1 base, the J end lost 4 bases, and 18 bases lay between the germline ends. The length of the CDR3 is 16 residues. CDR3 DNA: TGTGCCAGCAGCTTGACACCGACGGACTTCAAGTACGAGCAGTACTTC. Translating it yields CASSLTPTDFKYEQYF.

The rearrangement links TRBV28 to TRBJ1-1; D is undetermined. The CDR3 has 15 residues. The germline CDR1 and CDR2 sequences are MDHEN and SYDVKM. V was cut by 2 bases and J by 10 bases, with 20 bases left in between. The CDR3 bases are TGTGCCAGCAGTTTACATGTAAGGGCCGCATATGGAGCTTTCTTT. It encodes CASSLHVRAAYGAFF.

This clone showed up just once. The rearrangement links TRBV19 to TRBJ2-5; 12 bases are a match to TRBD1. With 1 base clipped from V and 5 bases from J, the junction kept 20 bases outside the gene matches. The CDR3 is 21 amino acids. Looked up from germline, CDR1 is LNHDA and CDR2 is SQIVND (reference sequence). In nucleotides, the CDR3 is TGTGCCAGTAGTATAGGCTCCAAGGGCCGTGGGGACAGGGGGCGTTGGGAGACCCAGTACTTC. Amino acid sequence: CASSIGSKGRGDRGRWETQYF. Full variable domain (outside the CDR3, taken from reference TRBV19 and TRBJ2-5): DGGITQSPKYLFRKEGQNVTLSCEQNLNHDAMYWYRQDPGQGLRLIYYSQIVNDFQKGDIAEGYSVSREKKESFPLTVTSAQKNPTAFYLCASSIGSKGRGDRGRWETQYFGPGTRLLVL.

The rearrangement uses TRBV5-6 and TRBJ1-1; 8 bases fit TRBD1. V was pared by 4 bases and J by 1 base, with 9 bases of the junction left unmatched. Germline V CDR1 and CDR2: SGHDT, YYEEEE. The CDR3 runs 16 residues. CDR3 loop: CASSPTQQGENTEAFF. CDR3 sequence (DNA): TGTGCCAGCAGCCCGACCCAACAGGGGGAGAACACTGAAGCTTTCTTT.

This chain links TRBV29-1 with TRBJ2-5; D is ambiguous. V gave up 0 bases and J gave up 5 bases, with 7 bases separating them. In germline, CDR1 is SQVTM, CDR2 ANQGSEA. The CDR3 totals 12 residues. CDR3 region: CSVEDPRETQYF. CDR3 DNA sequence: TGCAGCGTTGAAGACCCAAGGGAGACCCAGTACTTC.

The rearrangement links TRBV6-6 to TRBJ2-1, with 9 bases identical to TRBD2. The CDR3 has 14 residues. V lost 6 bases, J lost 8 bases, and 8 bases stayed unmatched. In germline, CDR1 is MNHNY, CDR2 SVGAGI (reference sequence). The CDR3 region has the DNA TGTGCCAGCAGGGTCGGCGGGGGGGCCCATGAGCAGTTCTTC. It specifies CASRVGGGAHEQFF.

The chain is built from TRBV4-3 and TRBJ2-2, with a tentative D call TRBD2 (6 bases). The germline V and J ends were trimmed by 1 base and 5 bases, with 20 bases remaining between them. The CDR3 has 18 residues. Per the germline V gene, CDR1 is LGHNA and CDR2 is YSLEER. CDR3 bases: TGCGCCAGCAGCCAAGTGTGGTCGGGCGGGGTAAAAACCGGGGAGCTGTTTTTT. Encoded protein: CASSQVWSGGVKTGELFF.

This sequence joins TRBV6-1 and TRBJ1-2, with TRBD1 identical over 8 bases. There are 14 residues in the CDR3. The germline V gene has CDR1 MNHNS and CDR2 SASEGT. V gave up 5 bases and J gave up 5 bases; unmatched junction bases: 7. Written as DNA, the CDR3 is TGTGCCAGCAGTACGGACAGGGCCTCGTATGGCTACACCTTC. Its translation: CASSTDRASYGYTF.

This clone was seen once. The chain carries TRBV4-2 and TRBJ2-3; TRBD1 or TRBD2 may be the D gene (5 bases each). The CDR3 has 17 residues. V lost 0 bases and J 1 base, leaving 14 bases between the germline ends. Germline V gene sequence: CDR1 LGHNA, CDR2 YNFKEQ. CDR3 amino acids: CASSQDFPGPRTDTQYF. In DNA form, the CDR3 reads TGTGCCAGCAGCCAAGATTTCCCGGGGCCTCGCACAGATACGCAGTATTTT.

This chain joins TRBV6-5 and TRBJ2-1; D is ambiguous. Germline V gives CDR1 MNHEY, CDR2 SVGAGI. Trimming cost V 2 bases and J 0 bases, with 5 bases left between them. CDR3 length: 14 amino acids. The CDR3 is CASSYTRSYNEQFF. The CDR3 DNA reads as TGTGCCAGCAGTTACACCCGCTCCTACAATGAGCAGTTCTTC.

The chain joins TRBV25-1 to TRBJ2-7; perhaps TRBD1 as D (6 bases). The CDR3 has 18 amino acids. Germline CDR1 is MGHDK and CDR2 is SYGVNS. V dropped 0 bases and J dropped 2 bases, with 20 bases sitting between them. The CDR3 sequence: CASSEYRNTETGPYEQYF. CDR3 sequence (DNA): TGTGCCAGCAGTGAATACCGGAACACCGAGACAGGCCCCTACGAGCAGTACTTC.

V gene TRBV7-9 combines with J gene TRBJ1-2, with TRBD1 identical over 7 bases. Germline V gene data show CDR1 as SEHNR and CDR2 as FQNEAQ (reference sequence). The CDR3 contains 17 residues. With 6 bases clipped from V and 0 bases from J, the junction kept 13 bases outside the gene matches. This CDR3 is CASRPLVTGSSNYGYTF. The CDR3, as DNA: TGTGCCAGCAGACCATTGGTGACAGGGAGCTCTAACTATGGCTACACCTTC.

The J gene is TRBJ2-7, the V gene TRBV5-4, with TRBD2 matching 14 bases. In germline, CDR1 is SGHNT, CDR2 YYREEE (reference sequence). The J segment lost 3 bases and the V segment lost 5 bases, leaving 19 bases of the junction unmatched. This CDR3 comprises 20 residues. For the CDR3, the DNA is TGTGCCAGCAGTTGTCAACCGGGACTAGCGGGAGAGTTGGGGGGCTACGAGCAGTACTTC. Protein sequence: CASSCQPGLAGELGGYEQYF.